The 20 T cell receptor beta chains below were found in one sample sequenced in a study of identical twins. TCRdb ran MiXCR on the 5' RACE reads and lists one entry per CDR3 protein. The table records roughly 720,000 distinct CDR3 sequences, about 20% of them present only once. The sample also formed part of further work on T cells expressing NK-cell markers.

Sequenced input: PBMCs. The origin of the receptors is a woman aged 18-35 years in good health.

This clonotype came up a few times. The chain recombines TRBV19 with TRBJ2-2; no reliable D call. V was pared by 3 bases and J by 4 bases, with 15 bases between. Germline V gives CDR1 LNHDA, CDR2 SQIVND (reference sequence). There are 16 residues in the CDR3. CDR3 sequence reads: CASSIVSRPPTGELFF. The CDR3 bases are TGTGCCAGTAGTATTGTGAGTAGGCCACCCACCGGGGAGCTGTTTTTT.

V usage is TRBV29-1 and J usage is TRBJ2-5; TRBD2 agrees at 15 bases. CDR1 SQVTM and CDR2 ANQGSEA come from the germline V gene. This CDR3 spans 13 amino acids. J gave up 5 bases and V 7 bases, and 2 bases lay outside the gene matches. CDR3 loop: CSGTSGGAETQYF. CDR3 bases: TGCAGCGGGACTAGCGGGGGGGCTGAGACCCAGTACTTC.

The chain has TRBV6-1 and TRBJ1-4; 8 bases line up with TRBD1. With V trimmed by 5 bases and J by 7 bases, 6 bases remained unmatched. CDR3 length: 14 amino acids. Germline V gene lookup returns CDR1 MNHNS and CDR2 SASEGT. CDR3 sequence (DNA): TGTGCCAGCAGTAGGACAGGGCTCACTGAAAAACTGTTTTTT. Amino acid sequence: CASSRTGLTEKLFF.

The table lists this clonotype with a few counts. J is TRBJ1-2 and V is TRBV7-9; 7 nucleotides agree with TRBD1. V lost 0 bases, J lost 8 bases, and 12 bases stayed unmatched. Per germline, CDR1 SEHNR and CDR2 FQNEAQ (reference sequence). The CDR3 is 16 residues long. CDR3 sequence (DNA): TGTGCCAGCAGCTTAGCGGGGGTTTTACAGGGGTACGGCTACACCTTC. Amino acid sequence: CASSLAGVLQGYGYTF.

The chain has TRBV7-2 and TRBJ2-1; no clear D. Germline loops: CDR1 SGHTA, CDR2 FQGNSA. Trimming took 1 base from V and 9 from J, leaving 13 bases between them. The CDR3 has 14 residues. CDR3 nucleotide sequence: TGTGCCAGCAGCTTAGACCTTAGAGCTGGTGAGCAGTTCTTC. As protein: CASSLDLRAGEQFF.

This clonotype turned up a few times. The CDR3 is CASSQDLQGMWDSPLHF. CDR3 nucleotides: TGCGCCAGCAGCCAAGATCTCCAGGGGATGTGGGATTCACCCCTCCACTTT. The chain couples TRBV4-3 to TRBJ1-6; possibly TRBD1 for D (6 bases). Germline V lookup: CDR1 LGHNA, CDR2 YSLEER. V dropped 0 bases and J dropped 8 bases, with 17 bases sitting between them. The CDR3 runs 17 residues.

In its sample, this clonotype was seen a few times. CDR3 residues: CSARIDRANGYTF. The CDR3 DNA sequence: TGCAGTGCCCGAATAGACAGGGCCAATGGCTACACCTTC. V gene TRBV20-1 combines with J gene TRBJ1-2; TRBD1 matches at 7 bases. The V gene's germline CDR1 is DFQATT and CDR2 SNEGSKA (reference sequence). After removal of 6 bases from V and 6 bases from J, the junction contained 10 bases not matched to a gene. The CDR3 is made up of 13 amino acids.

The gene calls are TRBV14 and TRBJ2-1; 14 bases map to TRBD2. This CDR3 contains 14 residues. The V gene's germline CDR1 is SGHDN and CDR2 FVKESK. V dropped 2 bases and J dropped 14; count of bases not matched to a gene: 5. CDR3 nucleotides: TGTGCCAGCAGCCAATCGACTAGCGGGAGGGGGAAGTTCTTC. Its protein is CASSQSTSGRGKFF.

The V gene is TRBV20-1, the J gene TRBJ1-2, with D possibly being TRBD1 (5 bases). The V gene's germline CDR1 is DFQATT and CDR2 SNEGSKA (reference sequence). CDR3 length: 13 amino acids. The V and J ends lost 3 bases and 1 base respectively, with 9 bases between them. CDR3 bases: TGCAGTGCTAGGGGAGACAGTAACTATGGCTACACCTTC. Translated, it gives CSARGDSNYGYTF.

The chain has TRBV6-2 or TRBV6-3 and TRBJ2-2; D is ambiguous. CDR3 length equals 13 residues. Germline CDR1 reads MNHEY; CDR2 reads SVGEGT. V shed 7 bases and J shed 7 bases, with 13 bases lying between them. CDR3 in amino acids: CASNIQRLGELFF. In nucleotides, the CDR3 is TGTGCCAGCAACATTCAAAGGCTCGGGGAGCTGTTTTTT.

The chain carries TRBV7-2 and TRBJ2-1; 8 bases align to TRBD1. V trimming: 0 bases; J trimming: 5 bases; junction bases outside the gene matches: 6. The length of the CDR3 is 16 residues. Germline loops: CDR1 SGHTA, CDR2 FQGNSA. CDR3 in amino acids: CASSLAHRGNNNEQFF. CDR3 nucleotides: TGTGCCAGCAGCTTAGCTCACAGGGGGAATAACAATGAGCAGTTCTTC.

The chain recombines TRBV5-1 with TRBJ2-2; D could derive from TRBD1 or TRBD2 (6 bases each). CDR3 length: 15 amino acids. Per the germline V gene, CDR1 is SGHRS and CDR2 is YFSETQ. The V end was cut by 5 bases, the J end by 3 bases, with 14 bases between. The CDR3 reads CASSWGASDTGELFF. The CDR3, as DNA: TGCGCCAGCAGTTGGGGGGCGTCAGACACCGGGGAGCTGTTTTTT.

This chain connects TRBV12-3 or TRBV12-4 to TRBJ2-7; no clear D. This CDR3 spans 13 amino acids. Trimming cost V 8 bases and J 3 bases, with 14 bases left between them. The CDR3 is CASALRVVYEQYF. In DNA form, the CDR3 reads TGTGCCAGCGCTTTACGAGTTGTCTACGAGCAGTACTTC.

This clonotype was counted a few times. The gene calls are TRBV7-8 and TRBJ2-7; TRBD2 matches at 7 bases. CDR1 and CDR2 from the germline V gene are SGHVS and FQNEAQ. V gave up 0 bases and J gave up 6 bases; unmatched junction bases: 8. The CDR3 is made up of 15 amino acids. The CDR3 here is CASSLAGLGRAEQYF. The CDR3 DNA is TGTGCCAGCAGCTTAGCAGGGTTAGGGAGGGCCGAGCAGTACTTC.

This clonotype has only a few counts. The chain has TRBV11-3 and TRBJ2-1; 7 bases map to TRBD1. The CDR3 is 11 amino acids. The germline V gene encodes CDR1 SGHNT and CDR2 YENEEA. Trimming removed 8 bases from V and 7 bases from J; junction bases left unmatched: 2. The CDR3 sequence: CASLDRNEQFF. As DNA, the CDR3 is TGTGCCAGCCTGGACAGGAATGAGCAGTTCTTC.

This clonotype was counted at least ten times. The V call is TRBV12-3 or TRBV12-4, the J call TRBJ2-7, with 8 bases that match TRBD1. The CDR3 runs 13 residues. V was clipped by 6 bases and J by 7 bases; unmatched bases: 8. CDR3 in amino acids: CASSTGTGGEQYF. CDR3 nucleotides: TGTGCCAGCAGCACAGGGACAGGAGGAGAGCAGTACTTC.

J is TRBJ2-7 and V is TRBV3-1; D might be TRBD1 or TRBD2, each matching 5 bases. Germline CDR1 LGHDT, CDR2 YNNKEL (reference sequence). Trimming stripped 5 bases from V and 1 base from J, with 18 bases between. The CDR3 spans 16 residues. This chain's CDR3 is CASSKAWGGLSYEQYF. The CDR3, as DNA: TGTGCCAGCAGCAAGGCGTGGGGCGGACTTTCCTACGAGCAGTACTTC.

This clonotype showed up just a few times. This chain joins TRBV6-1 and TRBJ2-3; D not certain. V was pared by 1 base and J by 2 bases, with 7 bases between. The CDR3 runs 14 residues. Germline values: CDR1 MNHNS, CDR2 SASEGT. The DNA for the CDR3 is TGTGCCAGCAGTGAAGGGGCTACCACAGATACGCAGTATTTT. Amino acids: CASSEGATTDTQYF.

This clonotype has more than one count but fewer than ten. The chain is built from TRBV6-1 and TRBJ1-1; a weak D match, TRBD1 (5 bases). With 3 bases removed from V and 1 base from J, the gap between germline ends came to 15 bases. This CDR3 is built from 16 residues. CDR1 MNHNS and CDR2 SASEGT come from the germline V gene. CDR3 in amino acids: CASSDGTKPANTEAFF. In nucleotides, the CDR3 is TGTGCCAGCAGTGACGGGACGAAACCTGCGAACACTGAAGCTTTCTTT.

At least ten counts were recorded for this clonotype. CDR3 coding DNA: TGTGCCAGCAGATCAACCGGGACAAAAAGTGGCTACACCTTC. Its protein product is CASRSTGTKSGYTF. The chain has TRBV12-3 or TRBV12-4 and TRBJ1-2; perhaps TRBD1 as D (6 bases). V lost 6 bases to trimming and J lost 7 bases, with 18 bases between them. The CDR3 loop spans 14 amino acids.